Shown below are 30 T cell receptor beta chains from a single sample sequenced in a study of blood T cell repertoires in COVID-19. Clones were read by immunoSEQ multiplex PCR, and TCRdb kept only the in-frame ones, dropping some. There are 100,000 to 120,000 clones in the sample; approximately 82% occur only once, and about 4.1% lies in the top ten. The sequenced sample consisted of peripheral blood. The receptors originated from a woman older than 75 with acute or convalescent COVID-19.

The genes are TRBV25-1 and TRBJ2-7; 9 positions match TRBD1. CDR1 and CDR2 (germline): MGHDK, SYGVNS. The V segment lost 5 bases and the J segment 5 bases; nucleotides outside the gene matches: 10. The CDR3 sequence is 15 residues long. The chain's CDR3 is CASSPSGTGKNEQYF. In DNA, the CDR3 is TGTGCCAGCAGTCCATCCGGGACAGGGAAGAACGAGCAGTACTTC.

The sample holds a few counts of this clone. The rearrangement joins TRBV6-2 or TRBV6-3 to TRBJ2-5; TRBD2 is a possible D gene (6 bases). Germline V lookup: CDR1 MNHEY, CDR2 SVGEGT. CDR3 length: 14 residues. The ends were cut back, 6 bases at V and 9 bases at J, with 20 bases in the middle. The CDR3 here is CASSSLGGGGAQYF. CDR3 sequence (DNA): TGTGCCAGCAGCTCCCTGGGCGGTGGAGGGGCCCAGTACTTC.

This clone appeared once. This chain connects TRBV2 to TRBJ1-2, with TRBD1 matching over 11 bases. After removal of 10 bases from V and 4 bases from J, the junction contained 8 bases not matched to a gene. The CDR3 is made up of 14 amino acids. Germline CDR1 is SNHLY and CDR2 is FYNNEI. The CDR3 DNA follows: TGTGCCAACGTGGGACAGGGGGTAGGCTATGGCTACACCTTC. This sequence encodes CANVGQGVGYGYTF.

The table lists this clone with a few counts. The rearrangement joins TRBV19 to TRBJ1-2; 9 bases are shared with TRBD1. Losses at the gene ends were 7 bases for V and 5 bases for J; bases not matched to a gene: 8. Germline CDR1 and CDR2: LNHDA and SQIVND (reference sequence). The CDR3 contains 14 residues. The CDR3 is CASKLEQGAYGYTF. In DNA form, the CDR3 reads TGTGCCAGTAAGTTGGAACAGGGGGCGTATGGCTACACCTTC.

The chain carries TRBV10-3 and TRBJ1-1, with D possibly matching TRBD1 (5 bases). The V end lost 3 bases, the J end lost 1 base, and 12 bases lay between the germline ends. Germline V gene sequence: CDR1 ENHRY, CDR2 SYGVKD. The CDR3 is made up of 15 amino acids. In nucleotides, the CDR3 is TGTGCCATCAGTGAACAAGACAGCAAGAACACTGAAGCTTTCTTT. Protein sequence: CAISEQDSKNTEAFF.

The V call is TRBV4-3, the J call TRBJ2-7; 9 nucleotides align to TRBD1. From germline, CDR1 is LGHNA and CDR2 YSLEER. This CDR3 has 15 amino acids. V shed 0 bases and J 4 bases; nucleotides not matched to a gene: 4. CDR3 in amino acids: CASSQDMTGGYEQYF. The CDR3 DNA follows: TGCGCCAGCAGCCAAGATATGACAGGGGGTTACGAGCAGTACTTC.

V is TRBV2 and J is TRBJ1-4, with a possible D match to TRBD1 (6 bases). Germline-derived CDR1 and CDR2 are SNHLY and FYNNEI. The CDR3 covers 14 residues. Trimming cost V 1 base and J 11 bases, with 14 bases left between them. The CDR3 loop reads CASSEEVGQPKLFF. For the CDR3, the DNA is TGTGCCAGCAGTGAAGAGGTAGGACAGCCTAAACTGTTTTTT.

This sequence joins TRBV12-3 or TRBV12-4 and TRBJ1-1; the D is unclear. Trimming cost V 3 bases and J 5 bases, with 10 bases left between them. The length of the CDR3 is 13 residues. DNA for the CDR3: TGTGCCAGCAGTTTGCGGGGATGGACTGAAGCTTTCTTT. This codes for CASSLRGWTEAFF.

The rearrangement links TRBV6-5 to TRBJ2-1; 8 nucleotides agree with TRBD2. CDR1 MNHEY and CDR2 SVGAGI come from the germline V gene. V was pared by 4 bases and J by 0 bases, with 5 bases of the junction left unmatched. This CDR3 has 16 amino acids. CDR3 sequence reads: CASSSGGGLSYNEQFF. The CDR3 DNA is TGTGCCAGCAGTTCGGGAGGGGGTCTCTCCTACAATGAGCAGTTCTTC.

The genes are TRBV3-1 (or the pseudogene TRBV3-2) and TRBJ1-5, with D maybe TRBD1 (5 bases). V lost 6 bases, J lost 7 bases, and 13 bases lay in between. The germline gives CDR1 LGHDT, CDR2 YNNKEL (reference sequence). The CDR3 extends over 13 amino acids. The CDR3 coding sequence is TGTGCCAGCAGAAAGGGTGCAGGGCAGCCCCAGCATTTT. Translating gives CASRKGAGQPQHF.

The chain links TRBV4-2 to TRBJ1-5, with unresolved D. Germline lookup yields CDR1 LGHNA and CDR2 YNFKEQ. The CDR3 is 15 amino acids. Between the trimmed V and J ends, which lost 0 bases and 9 bases, there was a span of 15 bases. Here the CDR3 DNA reads TGTGCCAGCAGCCAAGATTCTAGTCTCCCCCGGCCCCAGCATTTT. Protein: CASSQDSSLPRPQHF.

CDR3 region: CASSPQVDNEQFF. The CDR3 DNA reads as TGTGCCAGTAGTCCACAGGTCGACAATGAGCAGTTCTTC. The rearrangement uses TRBV19 and TRBJ2-1; a weak D match, TRBD1 (5 bases). V lost 5 bases and J lost 5, with 10 bases in between. The CDR3 consists of 13 residues. Looked up from germline, CDR1 is LNHDA and CDR2 is SQIVND (reference sequence).

This rearrangement joins TRBV5-4 to TRBJ2-3; TRBD2 aligns across 9 bases. The CDR3 is made up of 15 amino acids. Germline V lookup: CDR1 SGHNT, CDR2 YYREEE (reference sequence). The ends lost 5 bases at V and 2 bases at J; junction bases unmatched: 6. This CDR3 reads CASRPGTSLTDTQYF. CDR3 DNA sequence: TGTGCCAGCAGGCCCGGGACTAGCCTCACAGATACGCAGTATTTT.

This chain uses TRBV6-6 with TRBJ1-3; no reliable D call. The ends were cut back, 0 bases at V and 4 bases at J, with 10 bases in the middle. Germline V gives CDR1 MNHNY, CDR2 SVGAGI (reference sequence). This CDR3 has 15 amino acids. CDR3 coding DNA: TGTGCCAGCAGTTACTCTACAGCCAGGGGAAACACCATATATTTT. Amino acids: CASSYSTARGNTIYF.

The chain links TRBV3-1 (or the pseudogene TRBV3-2) to TRBJ2-7, with 13 bases lining up with TRBD2. The CDR3 is made up of 17 amino acids. The ends lost 1 base at V and 2 bases at J; junction bases unmatched: 5. CDR1 and CDR2 from the germline V gene are LGHDT and YNNKEL (reference sequence). The CDR3 spells CASSQGTSGSITYEQYF. The DNA for the CDR3 is TGTGCCAGCAGCCAAGGGACTAGCGGGAGTATCACCTACGAGCAGTACTTC.

V usage is TRBV10-2 and J usage is TRBJ2-7, with TRBD1 matching 7 bases. Per the germline V gene, CDR1 is WSHSY and CDR2 is SAAADI. With V trimmed by 6 bases and J by 2 bases, 1 base remained unmatched. The CDR3 extends over 12 amino acids. Written as DNA, the CDR3 is TGCGCCAGCAGGGACAGGCCCTACGAGCAGTACTTC. This encodes CASRDRPYEQYF.

A few counts support this clone. The CDR3 sequence is CATRDRSNYGYTF. CDR3 nucleotides: TGTGCCACTAGGGACAGGAGTAACTATGGCTACACCTTC. This chain links TRBV19 with TRBJ1-2, with 8 bases matching TRBD1. This CDR3 contains 13 residues. V dropped 10 bases and J dropped 1; count of bases not matched to a gene: 5. In germline, CDR1 is LNHDA, CDR2 SQIVND (reference sequence).

The rearrangement links TRBV25-1 to TRBJ2-7, with 8 bases identical to TRBD1. Germline CDR1 and CDR2: MGHDK and SYGVNS. The CDR3 has 13 amino acids. The J segment lost 6 bases and the V segment lost 7 bases, leaving 8 bases of the junction unmatched. The CDR3 spells CASTGQGSGEQYF. In DNA, the CDR3 is TGTGCCAGCACCGGACAGGGTTCAGGCGAGCAGTACTTC.

The chain uses TRBV7-2 and TRBJ2-1; D ambiguous. The CDR3 spans 12 residues. The ends were cut back, 6 bases at V and 15 bases at J, with 18 bases in the middle. Germline CDR1 SGHTA, CDR2 FQGNSA. CDR3 nucleotides: TGTGCCAGCAGTCCGACCGGGTACTCTCCGTTCTTC. Translated: CASSPTGYSPFF.

The V and J genes are TRBV3-1 (or the pseudogene TRBV3-2) and TRBJ2-1; D remains ambiguous. The CDR3 has 13 amino acids. Germline V CDR1 and CDR2: LGHDT, YNNKEL (reference sequence). V gave up 2 bases and J gave up 6 bases, with 8 bases separating them. The CDR3 sequence is CASSQNSGNEQFF. CDR3 in DNA: TGTGCCAGCAGCCAAAATTCGGGCAATGAGCAGTTCTTC.

The CDR3 sequence: CASSSFGQGALDGYTF. The CDR3 DNA sequence: TGTGCCAGCAGTTCCTTTGGACAGGGGGCGCTGGATGGCTACACCTTC. The chain recombines TRBV27 with TRBJ1-2; the match to TRBD1 covers 11 bases. Per germline, CDR1 MNHEY and CDR2 SMNVEV (reference sequence). The trim removed 4 bases at V and 6 bases at J, leaving 10 bases unmatched. CDR3 length: 16 residues.

The chain links TRBV2 to TRBJ1-4; no clear D. Trimming took off 4 bases at V and 8 bases at J, with 11 bases between the two ends. This CDR3 spans 13 amino acids. Germline V gives CDR1 SNHLY, CDR2 FYNNEI. The CDR3 protein is CASSGEVWEKLFF. CDR3 coding DNA: TGTGCCAGCAGTGGCGAGGTTTGGGAAAAACTGTTTTTT.

The chain combines TRBV24-1 with TRBJ1-1; D remains ambiguous. The CDR3 extends over 15 amino acids. V lost 7 bases, J lost 2 bases, and 16 bases lay in between. Germline loops: CDR1 KGHDR, CDR2 SFDVKD. The chain's CDR3 is CATRRIEEKNTEAFF. In nucleotides, the CDR3 is TGTGCCACCAGACGGATCGAGGAGAAAAACACTGAAGCTTTCTTT.

In its sample, this clone was seen a few times. The V and J genes are TRBV7-2 and TRBJ1-2; no clear D gene. Trimming left V 0 bases short and J 5 bases short, with 7 bases between. Germline CDR1 and CDR2: SGHTA and FQGNSA. This CDR3 is built from 13 residues. The CDR3 coding sequence is TGTGCCAGCAGCTTAGCGGCAGAATATGGCTACACCTTC. This sequence encodes CASSLAAEYGYTF.

The V and J genes are TRBV6-5 and TRBJ1-5, with D perhaps TRBD1 (5 bases). V lost 6 bases, J lost 0 bases, and 12 bases lay in between. This CDR3 has 15 residues. Germline V lookup: CDR1 MNHEY, CDR2 SVGAGI. The CDR3 sequence: CASSATGDSNQPQHF. In DNA, the CDR3 is TGTGCCAGCAGCGCGACGGGGGATAGCAATCAGCCCCAGCATTTT.

The J gene is TRBJ2-2, the V gene TRBV18; 7 bases match TRBD1. J gave up 7 bases and V 0 bases, and 11 bases lay outside the gene matches. The CDR3 totals 17 residues. Germline V gene lookup returns CDR1 KGHSH and CDR2 LQKENI. DNA for the CDR3: TGTGCCAGCTCACCACCGGGTAATACAGGGGTCAACGGGGAGCTGTTTTTT. Translated, it gives CASSPPGNTGVNGELFF. Combining the CDR3 with reference TRBV18 and TRBJ2-2 gives the whole variable domain NAGVMQNPRHLVRRRGQEARLRCSPMKGHSHVYWYRQLPEEGLKFMVYLQKENIIDESGMPKERFSAEFPKEGPSILRIQQVVRGDSAAYFCASSPPGNTGVNGELFFGEGSRLTVL.

There are a few counts of this clone. V gene TRBV4-2 combines with J gene TRBJ1-3; the D is unclear. Germline V CDR1 and CDR2: LGHNA, YNFKEQ. Trimming removed 0 bases from V and 1 base from J, with 7 bases in between. The CDR3 is 15 amino acids. CDR3 in DNA: TGTGCCAGCAGCCAAGACTACAGTTCTGGAAACACCATATATTTT. This gives the protein CASSQDYSSGNTIYF.

The V and J genes are TRBV5-6 and TRBJ1-1; no clear D. Germline V gene sequence: CDR1 SGHDT, CDR2 YYEEEE. The CDR3 length is 13 residues. Trimming stripped 2 bases from V and 4 bases from J, with 9 bases between. CDR3 bases: TGTGCCAGCAGCTTTTTCACCGGCACTGAAGCTTTCTTT. Protein product: CASSFFTGTEAFF.

This clone occurred once. The chain has TRBV7-6 and TRBJ2-1; TRBD2 aligns across 7 bases. V shed 3 bases and J 6 bases; nucleotides not matched to a gene: 8. The germline gives CDR1 SGHVS, CDR2 FNYEAQ. There are 15 residues in the CDR3. CDR3 in amino acids: CASSFTGLGANEQFF. CDR3 coding DNA: TGTGCCAGCAGCTTCACTGGACTAGGAGCCAATGAGCAGTTCTTC.

The genes are TRBV5-4 and TRBJ2-1; 8 nucleotides align to TRBD2. Germline assignment: CDR1 SGHNT and CDR2 YYREEE (reference sequence). V gave up 4 bases and J gave up 1 base; unmatched junction bases: 4. This CDR3 has 15 amino acids. The CDR3 sequence: CASSPGGFSYNEQFF. In DNA form, the CDR3 reads TGTGCCAGCAGCCCGGGGGGGTTTTCCTACAATGAGCAGTTCTTC.